The next 24 T cell receptor beta chains were all read from a single sample in a study of breast tumors, draining lymph nodes, adjacent tissues. Via MiXCR, TCRdb re-called the multiplex PCR reads, giving one row per CDR3 protein. The data show fewer than 250,000 distinct CDR3 sequences, 32% seen once. Samples came from axillary lymph nodes draining the breast cancer. The sample comprised axillary lymph node tissue. The source of these receptors is a female donor with breast cancer. Some clones in this sample may be carry-over from other donors' samples.

Concerning this clonotype: Just one base apart from a much larger clone, this may be a read error. The rearrangement uses TRBV12-3 or TRBV12-4 and TRBJ2-3; the D gene is possibly TRBD2 (7 bases). CDR3 size: 16 residues. CDR3 in DNA: TGTGCCAGCAGTTTATCCTGGGCGGGGGACACAGATATGCAGTATTTT. Translated, it gives CASSLSWAGDTDMQYF.

This clonotype was recorded many times. V and J are TRBV13 and TRBJ1-4; D call uncertain. V gave up 6 bases and J gave up 8 bases, with 10 bases separating them. This CDR3 region has 12 residues. Per germline, CDR1 PRHDT and CDR2 FYEKMQ (reference sequence). CDR3 sequence (DNA): TGTGCCAGCAGATTGGGTGGGGAAAAACTGTTTTTT. Its protein product is CASRLGGEKLFF.

The count of this clonotype is one. V usage is TRBV7-8 and J usage is TRBJ2-6; the D gene could be TRBD1 or TRBD2 (7 bases each). The germline V and J ends were trimmed by 1 base and 2 bases, with 15 bases remaining between them. The CDR3 runs to 18 residues. The V gene's germline CDR1 is SGHVS and CDR2 FQNEAQ. CDR3 coding DNA: TGTGCCAGCAGCTTAGAGGCAGGGGGGGACGCTGGGGCCAACGTCCTGACTTTC. This encodes CASSLEAGGDAGANVLTF.

On this clonotype itself: This clone may be a read error of a much larger clone one base away. The chain uses TRBV12-3 or TRBV12-4 and TRBJ2-1; 13 bases are a match to TRBD2. The CDR3 has 16 residues. After removal of 5 bases from V and 6 bases from J, the junction contained 7 bases not matched to a gene. As DNA, the CDR3 is TGTGCCAGCAGTCACCTACTAGCGGGAGGGAGCAATGAGCAGTTCTTC. This encodes CASSHLLAGGSNEQFF.

In its sample, this clonotype was seen many times. The chain links TRBV19 to TRBJ2-1; 7 nucleotides match TRBD2. This CDR3 contains 14 residues. Per germline, CDR1 LNHDA and CDR2 SQIVND (reference sequence). Unmatched junction bases numbered 5, after V lost 5 bases and J lost 4 bases. In DNA, the CDR3 is TGTGCCAGTAGTCTAGCGGAGATTTACAATGAGCAGTTCTTC. This encodes CASSLAEIYNEQFF.

In this sample, this clonotype turned up many times. This chain joins TRBV7-9 and TRBJ1-4; D is ambiguous. Trimming cost V 2 bases and J 4 bases, with 11 bases left between them. The germline gives CDR1 SEHNR, CDR2 FQNEAQ (reference sequence). The CDR3 is 15 residues long. This chain's CDR3 is CASSLWSGGNEKLFF. The CDR3, as DNA: TGTGCCAGCAGCTTATGGAGCGGAGGTAATGAAAAACTGTTTTTT. Looking up the rest from reference TRBV7-9 and TRBJ1-4 gives the full variable domain: DTGVSQNPRHKITKRGQNVTFRCDPISEHNRLYWYRQTLGQGPEFLTYFQNEAQLEKSRLLSDRFSAERPKGSFSTLEIQRTEQGDSAMYLCASSLWSGGNEKLFFGSGTQLSVL.

This clonotype was seen ten or more times. The rearrangement joins TRBV20-1 to TRBJ2-6; the D gene is possibly TRBD1 (6 bases). V lost 1 base, J lost 0 bases, and 7 bases lay in between. This CDR3 region has 15 residues. Germline V gene data show CDR1 as DFQATT and CDR2 as SNEGSKA (reference sequence). This chain's CDR3 is CSARAGASGANVLTF. DNA of the CDR3: TGCAGTGCTAGAGCAGGGGCCTCTGGGGCCAACGTCCTGACTTTC.

This clonotype was counted many times. This sequence joins TRBV9 and TRBJ2-7; a weak D match, TRBD1 (6 bases). This CDR3 has 16 residues. Trimming cost V 4 bases and J 0 bases, with 17 bases left between them. Looked up from germline, CDR1 is SGDLS and CDR2 is YYNGEE. CDR3 protein: CASSPTFDRSSYEQYF. CDR3 nucleotide sequence: TGTGCCAGCAGCCCCACTTTTGACAGGAGCTCCTACGAGCAGTACTTC.

CDR3 DNA: TGTGCCAGCAGTCCGACTAGCGGGGGGGCACGTTCACCCCTCCACTTT. It yields the protein CASSPTSGGARSPLHF. The chain uses TRBV6-1 and TRBJ1-6, with D possibly TRBD1 on 6 matching bases. The germline V gene has CDR1 MNHNS and CDR2 SASEGT. The V end lost 5 bases, the J end lost 9 bases, and 20 bases lay between the germline ends. The CDR3 runs to 16 residues.

This clonotype was seen ten or more times. V usage is TRBV20-1 and J usage is TRBJ1-5; D is ambiguous. Germline CDR1 is DFQATT and CDR2 is SNEGSKA (reference sequence). This CDR3 spans 13 amino acids. V was shortened by 5 bases and J by 0 bases, with 8 bases between the two germline ends. In nucleotides, the CDR3 is TGCAGTGCTTCGCAGTATAGCAATCAGCCCCAGCATTTT. This encodes CSASQYSNQPQHF.

This chain uses TRBV6-4 with TRBJ2-4, with D possibly being TRBD2 (6 bases). CDR3 size: 15 residues. Germline V gene lookup returns CDR1 MRHNA and CDR2 SNTAGT. V lost 0 bases to trimming and J lost 7 bases, with 13 bases between them. CDR3 residues: CASSDSRSAGNIQYF. The CDR3 DNA is TGTGCCAGCAGTGACTCTCGATCGGCGGGGAACATTCAGTACTTC.

The genes are TRBV2 and TRBJ1-5, with D possibly TRBD1 on 5 matching bases. Trimming took 6 bases from V and 6 from J, leaving 15 bases between them. This CDR3 contains 14 residues. Germline loops: CDR1 SNHLY, CDR2 FYNNEI. This CDR3 reads CASRGSGTSQPQHF. The CDR3 nucleotides are TGTGCCAGCAGAGGATCGGGGACCTCTCAGCCCCAGCATTTT.

The table lists this clonotype with many counts. The chain links TRBV11-2 to TRBJ2-3; 8 bases fit TRBD2. Losses at the gene ends were 5 bases for V and 3 bases for J; bases not matched to a gene: 10. The CDR3 has 16 amino acids. CDR1 SGHAT and CDR2 FQNNGV come from the germline V gene. The CDR3 DNA sequence: TGTGCCAGCAGCCTACCCCAAGCGGGAGCAACAGATACGCAGTATTTT. Translated: CASSLPQAGATDTQYF.

Points on this clonotype: A clone one base away is much larger, so this may be a read error. The CDR3 carries no conserved terminal phenylalanine or tryptophan, so it likely arises from a read error. The genes are TRBV19 and TRBJ2-1, with 10 positions matching TRBD2. Germline CDR1 and CDR2: LNHDA and SQIVND (reference sequence). This CDR3 spans 16 amino acids. Losses at the gene ends were 3 bases for V and 4 bases for J; bases not matched to a gene: 6. CDR3 DNA: TGTGCCAGTAGTATGGCCTCTAGCGGGGGATACAATGAGCAGTTCTCC. Amino acid sequence: CASSMASSGGYNEQFS.

The rearrangement links TRBV18 to TRBJ2-1, with a tentative D call TRBD2 (8 bases). This CDR3 is 19 amino acids long. Germline assignment: CDR1 KGHSH and CDR2 LQKENI. The V end was cut by 6 bases, the J end by 1 base, with 25 bases between. CDR3 sequence (DNA): TGTGCCAGCTCCCCCAGGGACAGACAAACTAGCGGTTCCTACAATGAGCAGTTCTTC. This sequence encodes CASSPRDRQTSGSYNEQFF.

This sequence joins TRBV29-1 and TRBJ2-3; possible D gene TRBD2, 6 bases. The CDR3 covers 13 residues. Per the germline V gene, CDR1 is SQVTM and CDR2 is ANQGSEA. With 4 bases removed from V and 5 bases from J, the gap between germline ends came to 13 bases. CDR3 coding DNA: TGCAGCGTTGCGGAGGGGAAGAGAGATACGCAGTATTTT. Translation gives CSVAEGKRDTQYF.

Remarks on this clonotype: The germline gene is not matched at one end of the junction; a read error may be the cause. The chain combines TRBV18 with TRBJ1-1; no reliable D call. The CDR3 has 13 residues. From germline, CDR1 is KGHSH and CDR2 LQKENI. CDR3: CASFLTRNTKAFF. In nucleotides, the CDR3 is TGTGCCAGCTTCCTTACCCGGAACACTAAAGCTTTCTTT. Supplemented by reference TRBV18 and TRBJ1-1, the full variable domain reads NAGVMQNPRHLVRRRGQEARLRCSPMKGHSHVYWYRQLPEEGLKFMVYLQKENIIDESGMPKERFSAEFPKEGPSILRIQQVVRGDSAAYFCASFLTRNTKAFFGQGTRLTVV.

This clonotype was detected many times. The chain couples TRBV6-1 to TRBJ2-1; 8 bases are shared with TRBD2. Germline V CDR1 and CDR2: MNHNS, SASEGT. This CDR3 comprises 13 residues. Germline trimming cut 6 bases from V and 8 bases from J; bases unmatched to any gene: 6. CDR3 bases: TGTGCCAGCAGGTCGGGAGGGGTGTATGAGCAGTTCTTC. Its translation: CASRSGGVYEQFF.

This clonotype was counted only a few times. This may be a read error, as it is one base from a much larger clone. The V call is TRBV13, the J call TRBJ2-7; no firm D call. Trimming cost V 2 bases and J 0 bases, with 5 bases left between them. CDR1 and CDR2 (germline): PRHDT, FYEKMQ (reference sequence). The CDR3 sequence is 13 residues long. CDR3 in amino acids: CASSLPGSYEQYF. Here the CDR3 DNA reads TGTGCCAGCAGCTTACCCGGCTCCTACGAGCAGTACTTC.

This clonotype was detected only a few times. Just one base apart from a much larger clone, this may be a read error. The V and J genes are TRBV20-1 and TRBJ1-5; D possibly corresponds to TRBD1 (5 bases). Germline V gene sequence: CDR1 DFQATT, CDR2 SNEGSKA (reference sequence). This CDR3 has 15 residues. CDR3 region: CSARVGANSTQPQHF. The CDR3 coding sequence is TGCAGTGCTAGAGTTGGGGCTAATAGCACTCAGCCCCAGCATTTT.

This clonotype was seen only a few times. A read error may explain this, as a much larger clone is one base away. It is likely a read error, because the conserved phenylalanine at the end of the CDR3 is missing. The V call is TRBV19, the J call TRBJ1-2; TRBD1 is a possible D gene (6 bases). Germline V gene data show CDR1 as LNHDA and CDR2 as SQIVND (reference sequence). The CDR3 is made up of 16 amino acids. The ends were cut back, 1 base at V and 4 bases at J, with 16 bases in the middle. In nucleotides, the CDR3 is TGTGCCAGTAGTATAGGAGGCGGTCCAGGGGCCTATGGCTACACCTCC. It codes for CASSIGGGPGAYGYTS.

Turning to this clonotype: This may be a read error, as it is one base from a much larger clone. The chain carries TRBV6-1 and TRBJ1-3; unclear D gene. The CDR3 contains 14 residues. Germline V CDR1 and CDR2: MNHNS, SASEGT. V was shortened by 7 bases and J by 0 bases, with 10 bases between the two germline ends. As DNA, the CDR3 is TGTGCCAGCACCCGGGCGGGCTCTGGAAACACCATATATTTT. It specifies CASTRAGSGNTIYF.

This clonotype was found many times. J is TRBJ1-5 and V is TRBV5-1, with a weak D call TRBD1 (5 bases). Germline V gives CDR1 SGHRS, CDR2 YFSETQ. With 4 bases removed from V and 3 bases from J, the gap between germline ends came to 11 bases. The CDR3 contains 14 residues. The CDR3 loop is CASSPSGLNQPQHF. The CDR3 bases are TGCGCCAGCAGCCCTTCGGGGCTCAATCAGCCCCAGCATTTT.

The rearrangement uses TRBV2 and TRBJ2-3; possible D gene TRBD2, 7 bases. Looked up from germline, CDR1 is SNHLY and CDR2 is FYNNEI. The V and J ends lost 3 bases and 2 bases respectively, with 18 bases between them. This CDR3 comprises 17 residues. In DNA, the CDR3 is TGTGCCAGCAGTGATAGTGTAGGGGGGGGACCCACAGATACGCAGTATTTT. Translation: CASSDSVGGGPTDTQYF.